These 22 T cell receptor beta chains share one sample of origin, sequenced in a study of regulatory T cells in long-lasting Graves disease. Time point: newly diagnosed GD, antithyroid drugs for less than 3 months. The TCR library was made from RNA extracted from PBMCs. Arm-PCR of CDR3 regions and iRepertoire HTBI primers were used to build TCR beta libraries. MiXCR was run by TCRdb on the multiplex PCR reads, yielding one entry per CDR3 protein. The top ten hold 10% to 15% of the sample, which has approximately 490,000 distinct CDR3 sequences, roughly 17% seen once. The same sample was also studied in work on T cells in Graves' hyperthyroidism and ophthalmopathy.

The sample was peripheral blood mononuclear cells (PBMCs), taken at new diagnosis, from a patient treated with antithyroid drugs. These receptor sequences come from a man aged 40-49 years with Graves disease.

A few counts support this clonotype. This chain links TRBV24-1 with TRBJ2-1; D perhaps matches TRBD2 (5 bases). The germline gives CDR1 KGHDR, CDR2 SFDVKD. V was pared by 3 bases and J by 3 bases, with 11 bases between. This CDR3 comprises 15 residues. CDR3 protein: CATSDRRRDYNEQFF. CDR3 DNA: TGTGCCACCAGTGATCGACGCCGGGACTACAATGAGCAGTTCTTC.

This clonotype was detected ten times or more. The rearrangement links TRBV7-9 to TRBJ2-7; no clear D gene. CDR1 is SEHNR, CDR2 FQNEAQ, per germline (reference sequence). The CDR3 sequence is 14 residues long. V was trimmed by 5 bases and J by 2 bases, leaving 13 bases between them. CDR3 residues: CASSQKSDAYEQYF. Written as DNA, the CDR3 is TGTGCCAGCAGCCAAAAATCGGATGCCTACGAGCAGTACTTC.

This clonotype turned up a few times. V and J are TRBV6-9 and TRBJ2-6; D call uncertain. The V gene's germline CDR1 is MNHGY and CDR2 SVAAGI. This CDR3 comprises 15 residues. Trimming removed 3 bases from V and 2 bases from J, with 8 bases in between. In nucleotides, the CDR3 is TGTGCCAGCAGTTACGAGTTTACTGGGGCCAACGTCCTGACTTTC. This translates into CASSYEFTGANVLTF.

This clonotype was counted ten times or more. This chain joins TRBV20-1 and TRBJ2-7; 7 bases line up with TRBD2. CDR1 DFQATT and CDR2 SNEGSKA come from the germline V gene (reference sequence). CDR3 length: 13 amino acids. The V segment lost 0 bases and the J segment 4 bases; nucleotides outside the gene matches: 3. The CDR3 is CSAREGGRYEQYF. DNA for the CDR3: TGCAGTGCTAGAGAAGGCGGGAGATACGAGCAGTACTTC.

This clonotype occurred a few times. The chain is built from TRBV7-9 and TRBJ2-4; unclear D gene. There are 14 residues in the CDR3. Germline loops: CDR1 SEHNR, CDR2 FQNEAQ (reference sequence). V lost 5 bases to trimming and J lost 5 bases, with 13 bases between them. CDR3 coding DNA: TGTGCCAGCAGCCACACCGGGTCCCAAAACATTCAGTACTTC. Its protein product is CASSHTGSQNIQYF.

This clonotype has ten or more counts. The genes are TRBV7-3 and TRBJ2-1, with D hard to call. Trimming pared 1 base from V and 0 bases from J, leaving 13 bases between. There are 17 residues in the CDR3. The germline gives CDR1 SGHTA, CDR2 FQGTGA. The DNA for the CDR3 is TGTGCCAGCAGCTTAATCCCCGGACCGAGCTCCTACAATGAGCAGTTCTTC. This encodes CASSLIPGPSSYNEQFF.

At least ten counts were recorded for this clonotype. The genes are TRBV7-3 and TRBJ2-5; 9 bases align to TRBD2. CDR3 length: 17 amino acids. Per the germline V gene, CDR1 is SGHTA and CDR2 is FQGTGA. Trimming took 4 bases from V and 4 from J; bases not matched to a gene: 13. The CDR3 DNA is TGTGCCAGCAGCTCACGAGGCTATAGCGGGAGTGGAGAGACCCAGTACTTC. Its protein product is CASSSRGYSGSGETQYF.

The table lists this clonotype with many counts. This CDR3 is CSATPGTGVEQYF. In nucleotides, the CDR3 is TGCAGTGCGACCCCCGGGACAGGGGTCGAGCAGTACTTC. The chain couples TRBV20-1 to TRBJ2-7, with 10 bases identical to TRBD1. Looked up from germline, CDR1 is DFQATT and CDR2 is SNEGSKA (reference sequence). J gave up 6 bases and V 6 bases, and 8 bases lay outside the gene matches. This CDR3 spans 13 amino acids.

The table lists this clonotype with a few counts. This chain joins TRBV28 and TRBJ1-4; D unresolved. This CDR3 spans 12 amino acids. Deletions cut 6 bases from V and 7 bases from J, with 9 bases between. Germline CDR1 MDHEN, CDR2 SYDVKM. This CDR3 reads CASSLDAEKLFF. CDR3 in DNA: TGTGCCAGCAGCCTCGACGCTGAAAAACTGTTTTTT. The variable domain in full, with the rest retrieved from reference TRBV28 and TRBJ1-4, is DVKVTQSSRYLVKRTGEKVFLECVQDMDHENMFWYRQDPGLGLRLIYFSYDVKMKEKGDIPEGYSVSREKKERFSLILESASTNQTSMYLCASSLDAEKLFFGSGTQLSVL.

This clonotype was observed a few times. This may stem from a read error, because a much larger clone lies one nucleotide away. The chain links TRBV7-9 to TRBJ2-1; 8 nucleotides agree with TRBD2. The CDR3 consists of 15 residues. Germline CDR1 SEHNR, CDR2 FQNEAQ (reference sequence). The CDR3: CASSFSGSWHNGQFF. CDR3 bases: TGTGCCAGCAGCTTCAGCGGGAGCTGGCACAATGGGCAGTTCTTC.

The rearrangement uses TRBV5-1 and TRBJ1-2, with TRBD1 matching 10 bases. V was clipped by 4 bases and J by 2 bases; unmatched bases: 5. The CDR3 has 15 residues. The V gene's germline CDR1 is SGHRS and CDR2 YFSETQ. The CDR3 DNA reads as TGCGCCAGCAGCGCGGGACAGGGGAGAAACTATGGCTACACCTTC. Protein sequence: CASSAGQGRNYGYTF.

This clonotype has at least ten counts. The chain carries TRBV11-2 and TRBJ2-7; D is uncertain. This CDR3 spans 13 amino acids. V dropped 3 bases and J dropped 0 bases, with 6 bases sitting between them. The germline gives CDR1 SGHAT, CDR2 FQNNGV. CDR3 nucleotides: TGTGCCAGCAGCTTCGCTAGCTCCTACGAGCAGTACTTC. Encoded protein: CASSFASSYEQYF. Supplemented by reference TRBV11-2 and TRBJ2-7, the full variable domain reads EAGVAQSPRYKIIEKRQSVAFWCNPISGHATLYWYQQILGQGPKLLIQFQNNGVVDDSQLPKDRFSAERLKGVDSTLKIQPAKLEDSAVYLCASSFASSYEQYFGPGTRLTVT.

This clonotype was detected many times. The chain combines TRBV6-1 with TRBJ1-4; maybe TRBD1 (6 bases). V was cut by 0 bases and J by 7 bases, with 12 bases left in between. This CDR3 is built from 15 residues. Germline CDR1 reads MNHNS; CDR2 reads SASEGT. CDR3 in DNA: TGTGCCAGCAGTGAAGCCGGGGGGGCCGGTGAAAAACTGTTTTTT. Encoded protein: CASSEAGGAGEKLFF.

At least ten counts were recorded for this clonotype. The chain carries TRBV27 and TRBJ2-3, with 12 bases that match TRBD2. Unmatched junction bases numbered 2, after V lost 5 bases and J lost 2 bases. CDR1 and CDR2 from the germline V gene are MNHEY and SMNVEV (reference sequence). This CDR3 contains 15 residues. In DNA form, the CDR3 reads TGTGCCAGCAGTACTAGCGGGAGGCCCACAGATACGCAGTATTTT. Its translation: CASSTSGRPTDTQYF.

This clonotype was observed many times. V and J are TRBV3-1 and TRBJ1-4, with D tentatively TRBD1 (6 bases). Trimming pared 8 bases from V and 4 bases from J, leaving 14 bases between. The CDR3 is 14 amino acids. Germline CDR1 is LGHDT and CDR2 is YNNKEL (reference sequence). Here the CDR3 DNA reads TGTGCCAGCGAGGGGCGGGGGCTTAATGAAAAACTGTTTTTT. Encoded protein: CASEGRGLNEKLFF.

The rearrangement uses TRBV20-1 and TRBJ2-1; 7 nucleotides match TRBD2. With V trimmed by 5 bases and J by 3 bases, 13 bases remained unmatched. Germline V gives CDR1 DFQATT, CDR2 SNEGSKA (reference sequence). The CDR3 totals 16 residues. The CDR3, as DNA: TGCAGTGCTGGCCCGGGGGGTAGCGGGTTCTACAATGAGCAGTTCTTC. Translation gives CSAGPGGSGFYNEQFF.

V usage is TRBV6-2 or TRBV6-3 and J usage is TRBJ1-3; the match to TRBD1 covers 9 bases. The V segment lost 5 bases and the J segment 3 bases; nucleotides outside the gene matches: 8. Germline V gene sequence: CDR1 MNHEY, CDR2 SVGEGT. The CDR3 sequence is 16 residues long. This CDR3 reads CASSPGQGFVGNTIYF. For the CDR3, the DNA is TGTGCCAGCAGTCCGGGACAGGGTTTCGTTGGAAACACCATATATTTT.

This clonotype has a count of ten or more. This chain links TRBV9 with TRBJ2-3; 9 nucleotides match TRBD2. The CDR3 sequence is 15 residues long. V trimming: 3 bases; J trimming: 3 bases; junction bases outside the gene matches: 5. Germline CDR1 and CDR2: SGDLS and YYNGEE. CDR3 sequence: CASSDSGSRTDTQYF. CDR3 bases: TGTGCCAGCAGCGATAGCGGGAGTCGAACAGATACGCAGTATTTT.

Details on this clonotype: One junction end disagrees with the germline gene, perhaps due to a read error. The chain uses TRBV2 and TRBJ2-3, with TRBD2 identical over 15 bases. Germline CDR1 and CDR2: SNHLY and FYNNEI. This CDR3 is built from 19 residues. CDR3 bases: TGCGCCAGCAGTGAAGACAGGGGCTCCGGACTAGCGGGAGGGTATACGCAGTATTTT. Protein sequence: CASSEDRGSGLAGGYTQYF. The variable domain in full, completed from reference TRBV2 and TRBJ2-3, reads EPEVTQTPSHQVTQMGQEVILRCVPISNHLYFYWYRQILGQKVEFLVSFYNNEISEKSEIFDDQFSVERPDGSNFTLKIRSTKLEDSAMYFCASSEDRGSGLAGGYTQYFGPGTRLTVL.

This clonotype has only a few counts. This sequence joins TRBV6-1 and TRBJ2-7, with 9 bases that match TRBD1. Germline V gene lookup returns CDR1 MNHNS and CDR2 SASEGT. The CDR3 consists of 15 residues. The CDR3 nucleotides read TGTGTCGGCAGTCGCCCGGGACAGGGAATTCTCGAGCAGTACTTC. Amino acids: CVGSRPGQGILEQYF.

The rearrangement uses TRBV24-1 and TRBJ2-3; D remains ambiguous. The V gene lost 4 bases and the J gene lost 2 bases, with 18 bases spanning the gap. This CDR3 comprises 17 residues. The germline V gene has CDR1 KGHDR and CDR2 SFDVKD. CDR3 in amino acids: CATSDPEGSHFTDTQYF. DNA of the CDR3: TGTGCCACCAGTGACCCTGAAGGTAGTCATTTCACAGATACGCAGTATTTT.

This clonotype was counted many times. A much larger clone differs by one base, so this may be a read error. The chain has TRBV7-9 and TRBJ2-7, with a possible D match to TRBD1 (5 bases). The CDR3 extends over 12 amino acids. Trimming stripped 2 bases from V and 5 bases from J, with 7 bases between. The germline CDR1 and CDR2 sequences are SEHNR and FQNEAQ (reference sequence). The chain's CDR3 is CASSLQGHEQYF. The CDR3 coding sequence is TGTGCCAGCAGCTTACAGGGCCACGAGCAGTACTTC.